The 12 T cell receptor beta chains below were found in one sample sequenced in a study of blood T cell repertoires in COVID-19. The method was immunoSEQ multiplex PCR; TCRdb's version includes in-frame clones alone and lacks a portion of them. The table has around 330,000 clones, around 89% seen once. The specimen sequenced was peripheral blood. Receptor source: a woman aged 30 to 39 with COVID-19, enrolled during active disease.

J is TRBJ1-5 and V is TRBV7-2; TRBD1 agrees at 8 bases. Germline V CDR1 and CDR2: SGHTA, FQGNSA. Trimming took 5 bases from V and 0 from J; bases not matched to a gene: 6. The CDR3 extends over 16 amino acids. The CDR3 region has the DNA TGTGCCAGCAGCCCCGGGACAGGCAATAGCAATCAGCCCCAGCATTTT. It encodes CASSPGTGNSNQPQHF.

In DNA, the CDR3 is TGCGCCAGCAGCTCCAGACAGGGGGCGGGAGAGACCCAGTACTTC. Amino acids: CASSSRQGAGETQYF. The chain recombines TRBV5-1 with TRBJ2-5; 10 bases fit TRBD1. Germline V gives CDR1 SGHRS, CDR2 YFSETQ. The V segment lost 3 bases and the J segment 4 bases; nucleotides outside the gene matches: 6. There are 15 residues in the CDR3.

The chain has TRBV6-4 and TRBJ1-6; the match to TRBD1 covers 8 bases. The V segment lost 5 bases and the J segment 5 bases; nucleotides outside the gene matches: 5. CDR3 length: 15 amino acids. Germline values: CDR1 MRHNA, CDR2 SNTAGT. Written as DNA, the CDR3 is TGTGCCAGCAGTCGCACAGGGGGAAATAATTCACCCCTCCACTTT. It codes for CASSRTGGNNSPLHF.

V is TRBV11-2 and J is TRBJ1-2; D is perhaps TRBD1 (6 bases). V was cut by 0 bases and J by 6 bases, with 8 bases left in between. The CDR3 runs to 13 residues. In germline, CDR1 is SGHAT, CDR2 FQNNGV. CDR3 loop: CASSLDTGHGYTF. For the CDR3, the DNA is TGTGCCAGCAGCTTAGATACAGGGCATGGCTACACCTTC.

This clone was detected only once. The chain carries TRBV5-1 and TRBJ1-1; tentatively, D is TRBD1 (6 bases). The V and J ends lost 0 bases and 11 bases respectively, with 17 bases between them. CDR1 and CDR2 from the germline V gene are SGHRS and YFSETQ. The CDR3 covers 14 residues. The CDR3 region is CASSLAGQLGEAFF. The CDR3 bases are TGCGCCAGCAGCTTGGCAGGACAGTTAGGGGAGGCTTTCTTT.

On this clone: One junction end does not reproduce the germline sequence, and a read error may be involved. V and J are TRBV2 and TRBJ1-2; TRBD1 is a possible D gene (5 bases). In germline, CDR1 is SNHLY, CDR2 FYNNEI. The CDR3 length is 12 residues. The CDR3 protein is CASRGLNVGPSF. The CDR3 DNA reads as TGTGCCAGCAGAGGCTTAAATGTGGGGCCAAGTTTC.

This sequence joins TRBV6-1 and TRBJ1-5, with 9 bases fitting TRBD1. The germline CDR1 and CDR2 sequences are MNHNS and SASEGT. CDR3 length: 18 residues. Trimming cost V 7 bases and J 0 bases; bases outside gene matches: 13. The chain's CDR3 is CASIEGQGAKNSNQPQHF. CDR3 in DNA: TGTGCCAGCATTGAGGGACAGGGTGCGAAAAATAGCAATCAGCCCCAGCATTTT.

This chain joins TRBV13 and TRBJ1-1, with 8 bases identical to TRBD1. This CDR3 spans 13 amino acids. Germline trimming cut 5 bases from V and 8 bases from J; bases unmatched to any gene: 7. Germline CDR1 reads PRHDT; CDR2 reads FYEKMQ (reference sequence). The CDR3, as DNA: TGTGCCAGCAGCCCGAACCAGGGGGCCGAAGCTTTCTTT. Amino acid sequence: CASSPNQGAEAFF.

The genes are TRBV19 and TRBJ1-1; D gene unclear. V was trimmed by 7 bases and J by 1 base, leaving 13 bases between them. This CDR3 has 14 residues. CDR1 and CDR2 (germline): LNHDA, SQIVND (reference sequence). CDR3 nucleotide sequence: TGTGCCAGTAATGACTTCGGGAAGAACACTGAAGCTTTCTTT. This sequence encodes CASNDFGKNTEAFF.

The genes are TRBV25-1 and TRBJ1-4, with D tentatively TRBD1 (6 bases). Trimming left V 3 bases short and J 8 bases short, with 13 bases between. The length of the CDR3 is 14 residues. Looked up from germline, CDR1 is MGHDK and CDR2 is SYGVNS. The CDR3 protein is CASSELQGEEKLFF. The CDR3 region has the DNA TGTGCCAGCAGTGAGTTACAGGGTGAAGAAAAACTGTTTTTT. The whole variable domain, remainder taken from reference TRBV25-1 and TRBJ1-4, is EADIYQTPRYLVIGTGKKITLECSQTMGHDKMYWYQQDPGMELHLIHYSYGVNSTEKGDLSSESTVSRIRTEHFPLTLESARPSHTSQYLCASSELQGEEKLFFGSGTQLSVL.

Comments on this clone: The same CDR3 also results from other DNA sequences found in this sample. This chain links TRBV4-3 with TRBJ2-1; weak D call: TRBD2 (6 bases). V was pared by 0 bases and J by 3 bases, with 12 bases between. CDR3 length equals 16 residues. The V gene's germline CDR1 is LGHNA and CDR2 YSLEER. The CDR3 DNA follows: TGCGCCAGCAGCCAAGAGGCCGGGGGTAGCTACAATGAGCAGTTCTTC. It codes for CASSQEAGGSYNEQFF.

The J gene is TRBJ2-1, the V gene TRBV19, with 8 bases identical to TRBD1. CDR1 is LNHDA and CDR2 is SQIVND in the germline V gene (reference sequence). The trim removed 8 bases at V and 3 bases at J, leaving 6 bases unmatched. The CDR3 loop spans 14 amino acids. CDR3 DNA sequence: TGTGCCAGTGGATGGACAGGGCGCTACAATGAGCAGTTCTTC. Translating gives CASGWTGRYNEQFF.